These T cell receptor beta chains were read from a single sample in a study of blood T cell repertoires in COVID-19. Assay: immunoSEQ multiplex PCR; the TCRdb copy retains only in-frame clones and omits some. In the table there are 200,000 to 250,000 clones, 75% to 85% of which are singletons. Sequencing used peripheral blood. The receptors originated from a woman in her twenties or thirties with COVID-19, enrolled during active disease. CDR3s include the opening cysteine and the closing phenylalanine or tryptophan. The D gene is left open where the match is weak. The size field is filled for only some rows; it gives once, few, many or a size class.

V	D	size	J	CDR3	DNA
TRBV3-1/TRBV3-2	.	.	TRBJ1-5	CASSQDPTGYQPQHF	TGTGCCAGCAGCCAAGATCCGACAGGATATCAGCCCCAGCATTTT
TRBV10-3	TRBD1	.	TRBJ2-2	CAINDGTGQGTGELFF	TGTGCCATCAATGATGGGACAGGACAGGGCACCGGGGAGCTGTTTTTT
TRBV14	TRBD2	.	TRBJ2-2	CASSAGLVGTGELFF	TGTGCCAGCAGCGCGGGACTAGTGGGCACCGGGGAGCTGTTTTTT
TRBV4-1	.	.	TRBJ1-1	CASSQEPQRRDTEAFF	TGCGCCAGCAGCCAAGAACCCCAAAGACGGGACACTGAAGCTTTCTTT
TRBV18	TRBD1	.	TRBJ2-1	CASSRTGNNEQFF	TGTGCCAGCTCCCGGACAGGAAACAATGAGCAGTTCTTC
TRBV9	TRBD2	.	TRBJ2-3	CASSPGGGYTDTQYF	TGTGCCAGCAGCCCCGGGGGAGGGTACACAGATACGCAGTATTTT
TRBV19	TRBD1	.	TRBJ2-2	CASRARGPNTGELFF	TGTGCCAGTAGGGCCAGGGGGCCAAACACCGGGGAGCTGTTTTTT
TRBV28	TRBD1	.	TRBJ1-2	CASSRTGDGYTF	TGTGCCAGCTCCAGGACAGGGGATGGCTACACCTTC
TRBV14	TRBD1	once	TRBJ1-2	CASSQEGTGAYGYTF	TGTGCCAGCAGCCAAGAGGGGACAGGGGCCTATGGCTACACCTTC
TRBV7-3	TRBD2	.	TRBJ2-1	CASSATSASYNEQFF	TGTGCCAGCAGCGCAACTAGCGCATCCTACAATGAGCAGTTCTTC
TRBV11-2	TRBD1	.	TRBJ2-7	CASSFGTGVYEQYF	TGTGCCAGCAGCTTCGGAACAGGGGTCTACGAGCAGTACTTC
TRBV7-9	TRBD2	few	TRBJ2-7	CASRPGLAGGEQYF	TGTGCCAGCAGACCTGGACTAGCGGGAGGCGAGCAGTACTTC
TRBV28	.	once	TRBJ2-5	CACGGRETQYF	TGTGCCTGCGGGGGCCGAGAGACCCAGTACTTC
TRBV21-1	.	.	TRBJ2-7	CASNERGRTAAGEQYF	TGTGCCAGCAATGAACGAGGACGTACTGCTGCGGGGGAGCAGTACTTC
TRBV5-1	TRBD2	.	TRBJ2-3	CASSLFSRETDTQYF	TGCGCCAGCAGCTTGTTCTCGCGGGAGACAGATACGCAGTATTTT
TRBV5-4	.	.	TRBJ1-1	CASSRRGNLNTEAFF	TGTGCCAGCAGCCGACGGGGGAATCTGAACACTGAAGCTTTCTTT
TRBV7-9	.	.	TRBJ1-2	CASSFREVAYGYTF	TGTGCCAGCAGCTTCCGTGAGGTGGCCTATGGCTACACCTTC
TRBV2	TRBD1	.	TRBJ2-7	CASSPVDPTGEAYEQYF	TGTGCCAGCAGCCCCGTCGACCCGACAGGGGAAGCCTACGAGCAGTACTTC
TRBV7-8	TRBD2	once	TRBJ2-1	CASSFETSGGIPMEQFF	TGTGCCAGCAGCTTTGAGACTAGCGGGGGGATCCCTATGGAGCAGTTCTTC
TRBV9	.	once	TRBJ2-7	CASSPGTRTYEQYF	TGTGCCAGCAGCCCGGGGACACGAACCTACGAGCAGTACTTC
TRBV4-2	TRBD2	.	TRBJ2-5	CASSIIPSGTSGKVETQYF	TGTGCCAGCAGCATAATCCCATCCGGGACTAGCGGGAAGGTGGAGACCCAGTACTTC
TRBV4-3	TRBD2	.	TRBJ2-5	CASSQGLAGGETQYF	TGCGCCAGCAGCCAAGGACTAGCGGGGGGAGAGACCCAGTACTTC